This TCR beta chain was retrieved from a study of blood T cell repertoires in COVID-19. About the research overall: Samples of COVID-19 (acute and convalescent) were obtained from the United States, Italy and Spain. The analysed material was cDNA or gDNA that came from T cells, B-cell-depleted T cells, or PBMCs.

Germline-derived CDR1 and CDR2 are LNHNV and YYDKDF (reference sequence). CDR3 length equals 14 residues. The V gene end was trimmed by 3 bases and the J gene end by 4 bases; junction bases not matched to a gene: 4. Authors' analysis steps: Scientists estimated how many nucleated cells there were by amplifying reference gene primers. Measured with immunoSEQ multiplex PCR; TCRdb has only the in-frame clones, and not every one. The DNA gave D and trimming, while V, J and clone size come from that table. The profile shows under 85,000 clones, roughly 87% of them singletons. This clone was seen a few times.

Material: peripheral blood. This TCR came from a man aged 50 to 59 with acute or convalescent COVID-19. The chain links TRBV15 to TRBJ1-2; TRBD1 matches at 8 bases. CDR3 protein: CATSSWDRFYGYTF. In DNA, the CDR3 is TGTGCCACCAGCAGCTGGGACAGGTTCTATGGCTACACCTTC.